These T cell receptor beta chains were read from a single sample in a study of blood T cell repertoires in COVID-19. Sequencing used immunoSEQ multiplex PCR; TCRdb keeps in-frame clones, though not all of them. The table has hundreds of thousands of clones, approximately 80% seen once. Sequenced: PBMCs or T cells enriched from blood (not recorded which). Receptors originate from a middle-aged man who had been exposed to COVID-19. CDR3s include the opening cysteine and the closing phenylalanine or tryptophan. The D gene is left open where the match is weak. Size tells how often a clone was seen (once, few, many) or the class of an expanded clone, and some rows leave it out.

length	V	size	J	D	DNA	CDR3
12	TRBV6-5	.	TRBJ2-2	.	TGTGCCACGCACCTAAACACCGGGGAGCTGTTTTTT	CATHLNTGELFF
16	TRBV19	.	TRBJ2-5	.	TGTGCCAGTAGTTTAATTGTGGGGACTCCTCAAGAGACCCAGTACTTC	CASSLIVGTPQETQYF
16	TRBV9	.	TRBJ1-5	.	TGTGCCAGCAGCGTAGGTTACCCCGCTACCTCGGAGCCCCAGCATTTT	CASSVGYPATSEPQHF
16	TRBV6-6	.	TRBJ2-1	.	TGTGCCAGCAGTTATAGGGGCGGGGTATTATACAATGAGCAGTTCTTC	CASSYRGGVLYNEQFF
15	TRBV5-8	once	TRBJ2-7	TRBD1	TGTGCCAGCAGCTCGCGACCGACAGGGATCGACGAGCAGTACTTC	CASSSRPTGIDEQYF
16	TRBV6-5	.	TRBJ2-7	TRBD2	TGTGCCAGCAGTTACTCGTTGGCTAGCGGAGCCTACGAGCAGTACTTC	CASSYSLASGAYEQYF
14	TRBV20-1	.	TRBJ2-3	TRBD2	TGCAGTGCTAGTCCTAGCGGGATATCAGATACGCAGTATTTT	CSASPSGISDTQYF
10	TRBV25-1	.	TRBJ1-4	.	TGTGCCACCGAGGGCGGAAAACTGTTTTTT	CATEGGKLFF
12	TRBV29-1	.	TRBJ1-1	.	TGCAGCGTTGTGGGACTAGGGACTGAAGCTTTCTTT	CSVVGLGTEAFF
14	TRBV7-9	.	TRBJ2-1	.	TGTGCCAGCAGCCCCGCGGTAGAACTTTATGAGCAGTTCTTC	CASSPAVELYEQFF
14	TRBV18	.	TRBJ2-7	.	TGTGCCAGCTCCCCTCCTTCCGGCGGCTACGAGCAGTACTTC	CASSPPSGGYEQYF
16	TRBV9	.	TRBJ2-7	TRBD1	TGTGCCAGCAGCGTAGGATCCCCGGGACAGGGTTACGAGCAGTACTTC	CASSVGSPGQGYEQYF
13	TRBV19	.	TRBJ1-5	.	TGTGCCAGTAGTATGGGGGCTATTCAGCCCCAGCATTTT	CASSMGAIQPQHF
14	TRBV30	.	TRBJ1-5	TRBD1	TGTGCCTGGAGTACCGGGACAGTCAATCAGCCCCAGCATTTT	CAWSTGTVNQPQHF
15	TRBV5-1	.	TRBJ2-2	TRBD1	TGCGCCAGCAGCACGGGACAGGTCGCCGCCGGGGAGCTGTTTTTT	CASSTGQVAAGELFF
11	TRBV29-1	.	TRBJ1-2	.	TGCAGCGTGTTGGGGGCGATTGGCTACACCTTC	CSVLGAIGYTF
15	TRBV9	.	TRBJ1-3	.	TGTGCCAGCAGCGTAGTTCCAGGGCCCGGAAACACCATATATTTT	CASSVVPGPGNTIYF
14	TRBV6-5	.	TRBJ2-5	.	TGTGCCAGCTCAAAACAGAGGGCCCAGGAGACCCAGTACTTC	CASSKQRAQETQYF
15	TRBV2	once	TRBJ1-5	.	TGTGCCAGCAGTGCCGACACAAATAGCAATCAGCCCCAGCATTTT	CASSADTNSNQPQHF
13	TRBV10-1	.	TRBJ2-1	TRBD2	TGCGCCAGCAATGGGACTACCTACAATGAGCAGTTCTTC	CASNGTTYNEQFF
15	TRBV12-5	.	TRBJ2-1	.	TGTGCTAGTGGTTTGAGGGGGAGTGCGTGGAGTGAGCAGTTCTTC	CASGLRGSAWSEQFF
14	TRBV5-1	.	TRBJ2-2	.	TGCGCCAGCAGCCAGATCCTAGGTTCCGGGGAGCTGTTTTTT	CASSQILGSGELFF
15	TRBV5-1	once	TRBJ2-1	TRBD2	TGCGCCAGCAGAGGTAGCGGGAGGGCCGGGAATGAGCAGTTCTTC	CASRGSGRAGNEQFF
15	TRBV5-6	.	TRBJ1-2	TRBD1	TGTGCCAGCAGCAACGCAGGGGGCCCCCGGTATGGCTACACCTTC	CASSNAGGPRYGYTF
13	TRBV30	.	TRBJ2-2	TRBD2	TGTGCCGAGACTAGCCAGGGAGGGGGGGAGCTGTTTTTT	CAETSQGGGELFF
14	TRBV19	.	TRBJ2-7	TRBD2	TGTGCCAGTAAGGAACTAGCGACTTCCTACGAGCAGTACTTC	CASKELATSYEQYF
18	TRBV21-1	.	TRBJ1-2	.	TGTGCCAGCACCAAAGGGCGGGGGGCAGAACCAGATAACTATGGCTACACCTTC	CASTKGRGAEPDNYGYTF
17	TRBV10-3	.	TRBJ2-1	TRBD2	TGTGCCATCAGTGAGATGGGGTTTGGGACTACTTACAATGAGCAGTTCTTC	CAISEMGFGTTYNEQFF
14	TRBV19	few	TRBJ2-1	TRBD2	TGTGCCAGTAGTACGGCTAGCGGGAGGGCCGGGCAGTTCTTC	CASSTASGRAGQFF
14	TRBV7-9	.	TRBJ2-7	.	TGTGCCAGCCGAGCTGGAGAGGCCTCCTACGAGCAGTACTTC	CASRAGEASYEQYF
15	TRBV7-9	.	TRBJ2-1	TRBD2	TGTGCCAGCAGCTCGACTAGCGGGAAGGACAATGAGCAGTTCTTC	CASSSTSGKDNEQFF
15	TRBV27	.	TRBJ2-7	TRBD2	TGTGCCAGCAGTTTACTAGCGGGGTCCCCCTACGAGCAGTACTTC	CASSLLAGSPYEQYF
18	TRBV29-1	.	TRBJ2-6	.	TGCAGCGTTGAAGGTAGGGTGCTGGATCGAGGGGGGGCCAACGTCCTGACTTTC	CSVEGRVLDRGGANVLTF
15	TRBV5-6	many	TRBJ2-1	TRBD2	TGTGCCAGCAGCTTGCGCCAGCGGGATCACAATGAGCAGTTCTTC	CASSLRQRDHNEQFF
13	TRBV29-1	.	TRBJ2-1	.	TGCAGCGTCCCCCCCGTAGTCCCATATGAGCAGTTCTTC	CSVPPVVPYEQFF
17	TRBV11-2	.	TRBJ1-2	.	TGTGCCAGCAGCTTAGATCGACTTTGGGCGGGTGGACGTGGCTACACCTTC	CASSLDRLWAGGRGYTF
13	TRBV7-6	.	TRBJ2-7	TRBD1	TGTGCCAGCAGCTCGGGACAGGGGAGCGAGCAGTACTTC	CASSSGQGSEQYF
8	TRBV13	.	TRBJ2-5	.	TGTGCCCTGAGGACCCAGTACTTC	CALRTQYF
17	TRBV27	.	TRBJ1-5	TRBD1	TGTGCCAGCAGTTTCGTTTCGGGACAGTTGAGCGATCAGCCCCAGCATTTT	CASSFVSGQLSDQPQHF
15	TRBV6-5	.	TRBJ1-3	.	TGTGCCAGCAGTACAGGGTTGCCCTCTGGAAACACCATATATTTT	CASSTGLPSGNTIYF
13	TRBV21-1	.	TRBJ2-1	.	TGTGACCCTAGCGGGAGAGAGGGCAATGAGCAGTTCTTC	CDPSGREGNEQFF
15	TRBV21-1	.	TRBJ2-2	.	TGTGCCAGCAGCAAACCGGGACAGGGGTACGGGGAGCTGTTTTTT	CASSKPGQGYGELFF
16	TRBV18	.	TRBJ2-7	TRBD2	TGTGCCAGCTCACCACCCCCTAGCGGGTACTCCTACGAGCAGTACTTC	CASSPPPSGYSYEQYF
13	TRBV2	.	TRBJ1-2	.	TGTGCCAGTCGGGACATCTCTAACTATGGCTACACCTTC	CASRDISNYGYTF
15	TRBV7-3	.	TRBJ1-6	.	TGTGCCAGCAGCTTAGAGTCGGGTTTTAATTCACCCCTCCACTTT	CASSLESGFNSPLHF
8	TRBV20-1	once	TRBJ2-1	.	TGCAGAGCCGGTGAGCAGTTCTTC	CRAGEQFF
15	TRBV27	.	TRBJ1-1	TRBD1	TGTGCCAGCAGTTTATACCAGGGGGCGCCGGCGGAAGCTTTCTTT	CASSLYQGAPAEAFF
15	TRBV14	once	TRBJ1-1	.	TGTGCCAGCAGCCAAGGACAGTGGTCGAACACTGAAGCTTTCTTT	CASSQGQWSNTEAFF
14	TRBV28	.	TRBJ2-7	.	TGTGCCAGCAGGGCCGTGGGACTGTCCTACGAGCAGTACTTC	CASRAVGLSYEQYF